Listed here are 18 T cell receptor beta chains from one sample, sequenced in a study of blood T cell repertoires in COVID-19. The assay was immunoSEQ multiplex PCR, and TCRdb's table has in-frame clones only and misses some. The sample has about 57,000 clones; 82% are singletons. The sample consisted of peripheral blood. These receptors were obtained from a woman aged 55-69 years with acute or convalescent COVID-19.

This CDR3 is CATRERGQGSYEQYF. The DNA for the CDR3 is TGTGCCACCAGAGAACGGGGACAGGGTTCCTACGAGCAGTACTTC. The gene calls are TRBV15 and TRBJ2-7, with 9 bases fitting TRBD1. The ends lost 6 bases at V and 1 base at J; junction bases unmatched: 7. Germline assignment: CDR1 LNHNV and CDR2 YYDKDF (reference sequence). This CDR3 is built from 15 residues.

The J gene is TRBJ2-3, the V gene TRBV7-2; 12 nucleotides line up with TRBD1. Germline CDR1 and CDR2: SGHTA and FQGNSA. V shed 5 bases and J 5 bases; nucleotides not matched to a gene: 8. The CDR3 length is 16 residues. CDR3 loop: CASSKGTGGPRDTQYF. CDR3 DNA sequence: TGTGCCAGCAGCAAAGGGACAGGGGGCCCGAGAGATACGCAGTATTTT. The variable domain in full, completed from reference TRBV7-2 and TRBJ2-3, reads GAGVSQSPSNKVTEKGKDVELRCDPISGHTALYWYRQSLGQGLEFLIYFQGNSAPDKSGLPSDRFSAERTGGSVSTLTIQRTQQEDSAVYLCASSKGTGGPRDTQYFGPGTRLTVL.

This clone is classed as medium-sized. The chain is built from TRBV4-2 and TRBJ2-1; no clear D gene. Trimming shortened V by 2 bases and J by 5 bases, and 4 bases separated the two germline ends. CDR1 and CDR2 from the germline V gene are LGHNA and YNFKEQ. The CDR3 contains 12 residues. CDR3 coding DNA: TGTGCCAGCAGCCAACGGGACAATGAGCAGTTCTTC. Residues: CASSQRDNEQFF.

This chain connects TRBV29-1 to TRBJ1-1; the match to TRBD1 covers 7 bases. Germline V gene lookup returns CDR1 SQVTM and CDR2 ANQGSEA. The CDR3 has 15 amino acids. The V and J ends lost 4 bases and 0 bases, in that order; junction bases with no gene match: 8. CDR3 in amino acids: CSVARDSLMNTEAFF. The DNA for the CDR3 is TGCAGCGTTGCCCGGGACAGCCTGATGAACACTGAAGCTTTCTTT.

The chain has TRBV5-5 and TRBJ1-6, with 8 bases that match TRBD1. V lost 1 base to trimming and J lost 3 bases; unmatched junction nucleotides: 3. Germline CDR1 is SGHKS and CDR2 is YYEKEE (reference sequence). This CDR3 comprises 16 residues. DNA of the CDR3: TGTGCCAGCAGCTTGACAGGGGGGATCTATAATTCACCCCTCCACTTT. Translation gives CASSLTGGIYNSPLHF.

The V gene is TRBV19, the J gene TRBJ1-6; 7 bases fit TRBD1. V trimming: 0 bases; J trimming: 9 bases; junction bases outside the gene matches: 5. The V gene's germline CDR1 is LNHDA and CDR2 SQIVND (reference sequence). CDR3 size: 15 residues. The CDR3 DNA reads TGTGCCAGTAGTATAGATAAACAGGGGACTTCACCCCTCCACTTT. Protein sequence: CASSIDKQGTSPLHF. The complete variable domain, with remaining parts taken from reference TRBV19 and TRBJ1-6, reads DGGITQSPKYLFRKEGQNVTLSCEQNLNHDAMYWYRQDPGQGLRLIYYSQIVNDFQKGDIAEGYSVSREKKESFPLTVTSAQKNPTAFYLCASSIDKQGTSPLHFGNGTRLTVT.

This rearrangement joins TRBV29-1 to TRBJ2-2; D is possibly TRBD2 (6 bases). The CDR3 has 12 residues. The ends were cut back, 5 bases at V and 6 bases at J, with 10 bases in the middle. Germline assignment: CDR1 SQVTM and CDR2 ANQGSEA. The CDR3 coding sequence is TGCAGCGTTCGGGGAGGCCCCGGGGAGCTGTTTTTT. It translates to CSVRGGPGELFF.

The rearrangement links TRBV19 to TRBJ2-7; 8 bases are a match to TRBD1. The germline V gene encodes CDR1 LNHDA and CDR2 SQIVND (reference sequence). This CDR3 is built from 13 residues. The V segment lost 1 base and the J segment 7 bases; nucleotides outside the gene matches: 3. The DNA for the CDR3 is TGTGCCAGTAGTATAGCCAGGGGGCAGGAGCAGTACTTC. Translated, it gives CASSIARGQEQYF.

The chain carries TRBV7-2 and TRBJ2-3; D not resolved. The CDR3 length is 12 residues. V was clipped by 6 bases and J by 3 bases, with 7 bases between them. Germline assignment: CDR1 SGHTA and CDR2 FQGNSA. The CDR3 DNA follows: TGTGCCAGCAGTTTCCGTACAGATACGCAGTATTTT. This translates into CASSFRTDTQYF.

The chain carries TRBV2 and TRBJ1-2; maybe TRBD1 (5 bases). The V gene's germline CDR1 is SNHLY and CDR2 FYNNEI. V was trimmed by 4 bases and J by 4 bases, leaving 13 bases between them. This CDR3 contains 14 residues. The CDR3 bases are TGTGCCAGCAGTGCCCGACGGGACTCCTATGGCTACACCTTC. Translating gives CASSARRDSYGYTF.

The chain uses TRBV11-2 and TRBJ2-7; 11 positions match TRBD2. The CDR3 spans 14 residues. V gave up 2 bases and J gave up 3 bases; unmatched junction bases: 0. CDR1 and CDR2 from the germline V gene are SGHAT and FQNNGV. The CDR3 DNA follows: TGTGCCAGCAGCTTACTAGCGGGGGGCTACGAGCAGTACTTC. This encodes CASSLLAGGYEQYF.

This clone has only one observation. J is TRBJ2-3 and V is TRBV6-2 or TRBV6-3; TRBD2 matches 9 bases. With V trimmed by 0 bases and J by 5 bases, 9 bases remained unmatched. Germline V gene lookup returns CDR1 MNHEY and CDR2 SVGEGT. The CDR3 is 17 residues long. This CDR3 reads CASSYSEAGGRGDTQYF. The CDR3 DNA sequence: TGTGCCAGCAGTTACTCGGAGGCGGGGGGGCGTGGAGATACGCAGTATTTT.

The chain employs TRBV2 and TRBJ1-2, with D possibly being TRBD1 (5 bases). Trimming removed 3 bases from V and 4 bases from J, with 15 bases in between. The CDR3 totals 15 residues. Germline lookup yields CDR1 SNHLY and CDR2 FYNNEI. CDR3 in DNA: TGTGCCAGCAGTGATTCAGGGAAGCTTGGCTATGGCTACACCTTC. This codes for CASSDSGKLGYGYTF. The complete variable domain, with remaining parts taken from reference TRBV2 and TRBJ1-2, reads EPEVTQTPSHQVTQMGQEVILRCVPISNHLYFYWYRQILGQKVEFLVSFYNNEISEKSEIFDDQFSVERPDGSNFTLKIRSTKLEDSAMYFCASSDSGKLGYGYTFGSGTRLTVV.

The chain has TRBV6-5 and TRBJ2-3; perhaps TRBD1 as D (5 bases). CDR1 is MNHEY, CDR2 SVGAGI, per germline. This CDR3 region has 12 residues. V dropped 8 bases and J dropped 8 bases, with 14 bases sitting between them. The CDR3 is CASGDRLSTQYF. CDR3 coding DNA: TGTGCCAGCGGAGACAGACTGAGTACGCAGTATTTT.

This sequence joins TRBV7-9 and TRBJ2-1, with a weak D call TRBD1 (5 bases). The germline CDR1 and CDR2 sequences are SEHNR and FQNEAQ (reference sequence). This CDR3 comprises 15 residues. V gave up 5 bases and J gave up 8 bases, with 19 bases separating them. CDR3: CASSPIPKTRDEQFF. The CDR3 DNA reads as TGTGCCAGCAGCCCAATCCCAAAGACCAGGGATGAGCAGTTCTTC.

The genes are TRBV18 and TRBJ2-1; possibly TRBD2 for D (5 bases). The germline gives CDR1 KGHSH, CDR2 LQKENI. V was trimmed by 2 bases and J by 8 bases, leaving 16 bases between them. CDR3 length equals 15 residues. CDR3 loop: CASSPLHGHGDEQFF. The CDR3 bases are TGTGCCAGCTCACCATTGCATGGCCACGGGGATGAGCAGTTCTTC. Using reference TRBV18 and TRBJ2-1 for the parts outside the CDR3, the full variable domain is NAGVMQNPRHLVRRRGQEARLRCSPMKGHSHVYWYRQLPEEGLKFMVYLQKENIIDESGMPKERFSAEFPKEGPSILRIQQVVRGDSAAYFCASSPLHGHGDEQFFGPGTRLTVL.

This clone has a handful of counts. The chain joins TRBV7-9 to TRBJ2-7; 7 bases align to TRBD1. Germline loops: CDR1 SEHNR, CDR2 FQNEAQ (reference sequence). The CDR3 runs to 14 residues. V shed 7 bases, J shed 4 bases, and the junction held 10 bases outside the gene matches. The CDR3 DNA sequence: TGTGCCAGCAAAAGCACCGGGACAGCTTACGAGCAGTACTTC. Translation: CASKSTGTAYEQYF. The full variable domain, in which reference TRBV7-9 and TRBJ2-7 provide the parts outside the CDR3, is DTGVSQNPRHKITKRGQNVTFRCDPISEHNRLYWYRQTLGQGPEFLTYFQNEAQLEKSRLLSDRFSAERPKGSFSTLEIQRTEQGDSAMYLCASKSTGTAYEQYFGPGTRLTVT.

The chain uses TRBV4-2 and TRBJ2-5; the match to TRBD1 covers 9 bases. This CDR3 region has 17 residues. V shed 2 bases and J 4 bases; nucleotides not matched to a gene: 11. CDR1 and CDR2 (germline): LGHNA, YNFKEQ. Written as DNA, the CDR3 is TGTGCCAGCAGCCAACCCGGGGGACAGGGTTCTGCAGAGACCCAGTACTTC. This encodes CASSQPGGQGSAETQYF.